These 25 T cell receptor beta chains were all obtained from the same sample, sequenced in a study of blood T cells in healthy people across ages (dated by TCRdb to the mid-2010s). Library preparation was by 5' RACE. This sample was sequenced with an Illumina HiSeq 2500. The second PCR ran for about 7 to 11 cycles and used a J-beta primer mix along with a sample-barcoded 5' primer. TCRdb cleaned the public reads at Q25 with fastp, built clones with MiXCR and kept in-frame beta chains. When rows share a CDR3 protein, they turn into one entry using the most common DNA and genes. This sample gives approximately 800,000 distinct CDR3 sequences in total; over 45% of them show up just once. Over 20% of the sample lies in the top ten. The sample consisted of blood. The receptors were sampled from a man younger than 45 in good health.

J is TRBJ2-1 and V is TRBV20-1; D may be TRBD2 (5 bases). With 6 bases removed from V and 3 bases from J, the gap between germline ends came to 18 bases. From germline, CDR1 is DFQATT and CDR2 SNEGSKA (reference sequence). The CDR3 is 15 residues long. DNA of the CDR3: TGCAGTGCCTCTAACGAGGGCTATGTCTACAATGAGCAGTTCTTC. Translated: CSASNEGYVYNEQFF.

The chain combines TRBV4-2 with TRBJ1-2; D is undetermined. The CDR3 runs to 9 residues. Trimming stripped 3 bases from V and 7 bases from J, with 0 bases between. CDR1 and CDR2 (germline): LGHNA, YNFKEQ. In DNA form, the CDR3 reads TGTGCCAGCAGCCATGGCTACACCTTC. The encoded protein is CASSHGYTF.

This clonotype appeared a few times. CDR3 in DNA: TGTGCCAGCAGGGACCAACAGGAGACCTACGAGCAGTACTTC. It translates to CASRDQQETYEQYF. This chain joins TRBV6-5 and TRBJ2-4; maybe TRBD1 (5 bases). The end of the DNA aligns better with TRBJ2-7, so the J call may be wrong. The CDR3 runs to 14 residues. Germline lookup yields CDR1 MNHEY and CDR2 SVGAGI.

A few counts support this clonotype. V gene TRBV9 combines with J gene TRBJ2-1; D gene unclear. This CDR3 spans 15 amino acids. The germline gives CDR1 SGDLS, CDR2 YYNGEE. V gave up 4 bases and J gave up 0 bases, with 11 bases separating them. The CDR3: CASSPRVGSYNEQFF. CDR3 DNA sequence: TGTGCCAGCAGCCCTCGGGTAGGCTCCTACAATGAGCAGTTCTTC.

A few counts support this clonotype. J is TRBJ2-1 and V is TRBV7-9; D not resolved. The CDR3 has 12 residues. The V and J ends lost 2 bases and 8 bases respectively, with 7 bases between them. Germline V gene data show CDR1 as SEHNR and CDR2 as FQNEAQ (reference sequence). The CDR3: CASSLMVYEQFF. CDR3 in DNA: TGTGCCAGCAGCTTAATGGTTTATGAGCAGTTCTTC.

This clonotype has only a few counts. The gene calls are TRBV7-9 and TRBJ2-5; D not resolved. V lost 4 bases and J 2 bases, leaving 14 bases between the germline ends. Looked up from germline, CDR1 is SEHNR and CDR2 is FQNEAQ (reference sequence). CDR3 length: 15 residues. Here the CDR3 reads CASSSSQSTQETQYF. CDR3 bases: TGTGCCAGCAGCTCATCACAGTCTACGCAAGAGACCCAGTACTTC.

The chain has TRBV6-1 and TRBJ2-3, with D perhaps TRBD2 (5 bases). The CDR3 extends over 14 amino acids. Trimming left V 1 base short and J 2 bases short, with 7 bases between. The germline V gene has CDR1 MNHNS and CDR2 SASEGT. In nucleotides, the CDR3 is TGTGCCAGCAGTGAAGGAGGGAACACAGATACGCAGTATTTT. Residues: CASSEGGNTDTQYF.

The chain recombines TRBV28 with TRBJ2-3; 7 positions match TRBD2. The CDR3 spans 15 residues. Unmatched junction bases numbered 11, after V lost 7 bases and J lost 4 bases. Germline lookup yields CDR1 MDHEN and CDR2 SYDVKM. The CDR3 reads CASTPAGESSDTQYF. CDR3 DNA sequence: TGTGCCAGCACCCCGGCGGGGGAGAGCTCAGATACGCAGTATTTT.

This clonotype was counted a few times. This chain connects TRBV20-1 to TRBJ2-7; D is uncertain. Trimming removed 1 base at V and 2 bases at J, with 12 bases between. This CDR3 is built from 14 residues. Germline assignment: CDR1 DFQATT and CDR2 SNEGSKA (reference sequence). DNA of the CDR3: TGCAGTGCTAGAGCCCCCCAAGGGCCCTACGAGCAGTACTTC. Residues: CSARAPQGPYEQYF.

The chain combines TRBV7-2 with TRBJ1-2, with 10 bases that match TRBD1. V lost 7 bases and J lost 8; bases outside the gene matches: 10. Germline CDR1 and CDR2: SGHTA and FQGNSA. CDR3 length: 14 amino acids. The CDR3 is CASNPDRGRGGYTF. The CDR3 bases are TGTGCCAGCAACCCTGACAGGGGGCGAGGGGGCTACACCTTC.

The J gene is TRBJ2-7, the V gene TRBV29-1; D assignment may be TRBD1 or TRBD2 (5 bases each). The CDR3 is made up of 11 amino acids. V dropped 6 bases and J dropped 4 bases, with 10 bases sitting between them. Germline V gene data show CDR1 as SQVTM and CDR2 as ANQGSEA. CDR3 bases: TGCAGCGTCCTAGCAGGGTACGAGCAGTACTTC. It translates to CSVLAGYEQYF.

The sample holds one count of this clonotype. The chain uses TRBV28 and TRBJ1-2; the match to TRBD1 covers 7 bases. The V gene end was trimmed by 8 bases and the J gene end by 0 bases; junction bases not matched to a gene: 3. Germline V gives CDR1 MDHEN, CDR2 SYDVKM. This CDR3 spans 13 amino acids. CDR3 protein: CASRDSPNYGYTF. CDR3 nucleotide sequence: TGTGCCAGCCGGGACAGTCCTAACTATGGCTACACCTTC.

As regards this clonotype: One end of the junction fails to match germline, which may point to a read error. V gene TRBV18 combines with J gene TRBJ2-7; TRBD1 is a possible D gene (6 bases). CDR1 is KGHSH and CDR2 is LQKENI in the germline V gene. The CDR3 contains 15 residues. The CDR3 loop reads CASSPPDRRGYEQYF. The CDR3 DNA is TGCGCCAGCTCACCGCCCGACAGGCGCGGTTACGAGCAGTACTTC.

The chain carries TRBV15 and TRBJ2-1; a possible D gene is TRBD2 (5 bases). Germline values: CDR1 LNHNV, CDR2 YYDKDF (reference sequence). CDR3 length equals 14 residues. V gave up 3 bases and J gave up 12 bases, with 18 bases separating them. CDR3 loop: CATSSVMMGVGQFF. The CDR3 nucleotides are TGTGCCACCAGCAGTGTCATGATGGGAGTCGGGCAGTTCTTC. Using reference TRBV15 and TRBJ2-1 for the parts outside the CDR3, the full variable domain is DAMVIQNPRYQVTQFGKPVTLSCSQTLNHNVMYWYQQKSSQAPKLLFHYYDKDFNNEADTPDNFQSRRPNTSFCFLDIRSPGLGDTAMYLCATSSVMMGVGQFFGPGTRLTVL.

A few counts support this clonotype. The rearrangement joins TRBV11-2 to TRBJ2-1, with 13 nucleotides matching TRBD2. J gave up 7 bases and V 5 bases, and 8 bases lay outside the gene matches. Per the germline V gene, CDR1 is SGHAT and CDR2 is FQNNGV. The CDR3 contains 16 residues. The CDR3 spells CASSPGLAGNFNEQFF. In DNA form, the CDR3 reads TGTGCCAGCAGCCCGGGACTAGCGGGAAATTTTAATGAGCAGTTCTTC.

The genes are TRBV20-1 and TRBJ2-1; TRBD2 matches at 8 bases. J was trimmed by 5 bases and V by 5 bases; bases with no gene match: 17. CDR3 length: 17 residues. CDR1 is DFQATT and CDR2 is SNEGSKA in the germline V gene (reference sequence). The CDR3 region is CSASHPPSGHRNNEQFF. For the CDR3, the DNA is TGCAGTGCTTCACATCCACCTAGCGGGCACCGTAACAATGAGCAGTTCTTC.

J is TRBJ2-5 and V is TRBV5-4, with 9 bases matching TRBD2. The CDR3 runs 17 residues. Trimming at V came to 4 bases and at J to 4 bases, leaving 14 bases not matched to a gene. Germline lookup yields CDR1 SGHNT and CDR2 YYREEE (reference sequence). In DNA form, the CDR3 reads TGTGCCAGCAGCAATCCCTTGCGGGGGGGCAGTCGAGAGACCCAGTACTTC. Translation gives CASSNPLRGGSRETQYF.

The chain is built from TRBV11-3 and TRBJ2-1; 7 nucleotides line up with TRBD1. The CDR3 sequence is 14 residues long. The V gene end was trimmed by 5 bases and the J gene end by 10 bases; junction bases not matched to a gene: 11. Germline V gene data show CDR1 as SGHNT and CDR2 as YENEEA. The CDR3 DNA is TGTGCCAGCAGCCCGACAGGGTCCCTAAGGGAGCAGTTCTTC. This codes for CASSPTGSLREQFF.

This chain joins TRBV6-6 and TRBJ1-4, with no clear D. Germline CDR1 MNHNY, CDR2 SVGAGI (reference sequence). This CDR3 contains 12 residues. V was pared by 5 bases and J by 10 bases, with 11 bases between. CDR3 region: CASSVYEGKLFF. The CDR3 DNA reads TGTGCCAGCAGTGTCTATGAGGGAAAACTGTTTTTT.

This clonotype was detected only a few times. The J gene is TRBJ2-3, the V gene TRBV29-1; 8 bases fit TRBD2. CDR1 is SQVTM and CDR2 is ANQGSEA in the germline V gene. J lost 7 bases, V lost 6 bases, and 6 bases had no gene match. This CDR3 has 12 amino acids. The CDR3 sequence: CSVSGRGNTQYF. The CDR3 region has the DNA TGCAGCGTAAGCGGGAGAGGTAATACGCAGTATTTT.

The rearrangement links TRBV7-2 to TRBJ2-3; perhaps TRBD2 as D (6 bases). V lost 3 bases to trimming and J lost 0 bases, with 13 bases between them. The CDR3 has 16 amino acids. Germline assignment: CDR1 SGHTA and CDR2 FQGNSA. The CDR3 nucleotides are TGTGCCAGCAGCTTTGCCCGACTAGGAAGCACAGATACGCAGTATTTT. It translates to CASSFARLGSTDTQYF.

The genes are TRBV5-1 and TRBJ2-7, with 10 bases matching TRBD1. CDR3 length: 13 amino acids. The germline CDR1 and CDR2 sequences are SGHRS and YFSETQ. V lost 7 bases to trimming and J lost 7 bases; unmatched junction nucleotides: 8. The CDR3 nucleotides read TGCGCCAGCCGGACAGGGGGGTACAATGAGCAGTACTTC. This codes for CASRTGGYNEQYF.

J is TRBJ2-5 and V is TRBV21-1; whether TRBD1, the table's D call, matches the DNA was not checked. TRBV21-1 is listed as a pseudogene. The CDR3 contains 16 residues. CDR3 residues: CASSKLNRDQKETQYF. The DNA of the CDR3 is TGTGCCAGCAGCAAATTAAACCGGGACCAAAAAGAGACCCAGTACTTC.

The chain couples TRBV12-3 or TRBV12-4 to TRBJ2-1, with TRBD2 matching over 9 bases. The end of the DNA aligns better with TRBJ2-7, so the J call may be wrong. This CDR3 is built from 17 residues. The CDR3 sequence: CASSPLILSGSLNEQYF. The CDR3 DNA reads TGTGCCAGCAGTCCTCTAATACTTAGCGGGAGCCTCAATGAGCAGTACTTC.

Here the CDR3 DNA reads TGTGCCAGCAGCCGCTTACAGGGGGCCTACAATGAGCAGTTCTTC. As protein: CASSRLQGAYNEQFF. This chain uses TRBV6-2 or TRBV6-3 with TRBJ2-1, with 8 nucleotides matching TRBD1. The length of the CDR3 is 15 residues. V lost 6 bases, J lost 2 bases, and 6 bases stayed unmatched. Germline V lookup: CDR1 MNHEY, CDR2 SVGEGT.